This T cell receptor beta chain was profiled in a study of blood T cell repertoires in COVID-19. The data were produced by immunoSEQ multiplex PCR, yet TCRdb's version contains in-frame clones alone and is incomplete. This sample yields approximately 260,000 clones, of which 85% to 90% are seen a single time; approximately 3.3% belongs to the top ten. This TCR was sampled from a middle-aged woman with acute or convalescent COVID-19. Sequenced input: peripheral blood.

The chain's CDR3 is CASSFGQGLTTDTQYF. The DNA for the CDR3 is TGCGCCAGCAGCTTCGGACAGGGACTAACCACAGATACGCAGTATTTT. The rearrangement links TRBV5-1 to TRBJ2-3; weak D call: TRBD1 (8 bases). The CDR3 spans 16 residues. The V gene's germline CDR1 is SGHRS and CDR2 YFSETQ. Trimming removed 2 bases at V and 2 bases at J, with 15 bases between.